This T cell receptor beta chain was sequenced during a study of cytomegalovirus exposure and HLA in healthy donors. PCR used 60 Vbeta primers and 13 Jbeta primers. Generated by immunoSEQ multiplex PCR, the TCRdb table keeps only in-frame clones and is missing some. This table has 150,000 to 200,000 clones, 80% to 90% appearing once. CDR1 is MNHEY, CDR2 SVGAGI, per germline. The CDR3 runs 13 residues. V was clipped by 7 bases and J by 5 bases; unmatched bases: 4. This receptor was identified in a girl aged 2 to 10 in good health and CMV-seropositive. The specimen sequenced was PBMCs. The rearrangement links TRBV6-5 to TRBJ2-1, with TRBD1 identical over 8 bases. The CDR3 spells CASTGGRDNEQFF. The CDR3 DNA is TGTGCCAGCACAGGGGGCCGGGACAATGAGCAGTTCTTC.